This T cell receptor beta chain stems from a study of T cells in Graves' hyperthyroidism and ophthalmopathy. Trimming at V came to 2 bases and at J to 3 bases, leaving 9 bases not matched to a gene. The CDR3 has 15 residues. The germline V gene has CDR1 GTSNPN and CDR2 SVGIG (reference sequence). Stable Graves' hyperthyroidism denoted no ophthalmopathy progression over 18 months. Patients were aged 18 to 65, had disease duration under 2 months, and had newly diagnosed hyperthyroidism. For the diagnoses, clinical symptoms, serum thyroxine and TRAb, thyroid ultrasound and orbital computed tomography were used. RNA transcripts provided the source from which TCR beta CDR3 regions were amplified. The TCR CDR3 first-round RT-PCR relied on the HTBI primer set. TCRdb ran MiXCR on the multiplex PCR reads and lists one entry per CDR3 protein. The sample lists more than 350,000 distinct CDR3 sequences, approximately 15% occurring once.

Sequenced sample: blood. This TCR was sampled from a woman aged 25-40 years with Graves' hyperthyroidism. The chain is built from TRBV30 and TRBJ1-2, with TRBD1 identical over 7 bases. The CDR3, as DNA: TGTGCCTGGAGTTCATCATGGACAGGCCACTATGGCTACACCTTC. Translated, it gives CAWSSSWTGHYGYTF.